This TCR beta chain was documented in a study of T cells in Graves' hyperthyroidism and ophthalmopathy. Looking at the study overall: Peripheral blood collection took place at initial diagnosis, before any treatment.

Amplification of TCR beta CDR3 regions used RNA as the template. The TCR CDR3 was amplified in a first-round RT-PCR using the HTBI primer set. Via MiXCR, TCRdb re-called the multiplex PCR reads, giving one row per CDR3 protein. The sample carries roughly 500,000 distinct CDR3 sequences, about 15% recorded once. This CDR3 has 13 amino acids. The V and J ends lost 5 bases and 7 bases respectively, with 14 bases between them. This clonotype was seen at least ten times. V is TRBV12-3 or TRBV12-4 and J is TRBJ2-5, with unresolved D. Sequenced input: blood. This receptor was taken from a woman aged 25 to 45 with Graves' ophthalmopathy. CDR3 in amino acids: CASSLDLMGTQYF. The CDR3 DNA sequence: TGTGCCAGCAGTCTAGACCTTATGGGGACCCAGTACTTC.